This passage covers 12 T cell receptor beta chains from one sample sequenced in a study of beta chain features in type 1 diabetes. Expressed TCRB transcripts were sequenced because the entire RNA isolate underwent reverse transcription. Using immunoSEQ multiplex PCR, the repertoire was profiled, and TCRdb retains in-frame clones only, with some absent. The sample includes approximately 400,000 clones, about 16% seen only once; the top ten take approximately 0.019%. Sequences were obtained from naive CD4+ T cells from blood. Receptors were obtained from a woman aged 18 to 35 in good health.

The V call is TRBV29-1, the J call TRBJ1-2, with 7 bases lining up with TRBD1. The CDR3 length is 13 residues. Germline-derived CDR1 and CDR2 are SQVTM and ANQGSEA. The V and J ends lost 2 bases and 4 bases, in that order; junction bases with no gene match: 4. CDR3 loop: CSVEPDRTYGYTF. The CDR3 DNA sequence: TGCAGCGTTGAACCGGACAGGACCTATGGCTACACCTTC.

This clone was picked up a small number of times. This sequence joins TRBV28 and TRBJ2-1; 8 bases are a match to TRBD1. Losses at the gene ends were 6 bases for V and 3 bases for J; bases not matched to a gene: 7. Germline loops: CDR1 MDHEN, CDR2 SYDVKM. This CDR3 is 15 amino acids long. The CDR3 here is CASSPGTGLYNEQFF. The CDR3 nucleotides read TGTGCCAGCAGCCCTGGGACAGGACTCTACAATGAGCAGTTCTTC.

In this sample, this clone turned up a few times. The CDR3 nucleotides are TGTGCCAGCACCAACACAGGGGACACTGAAGCTTTCTTT. This gives the protein CASTNTGDTEAFF. The chain joins TRBV11-3 to TRBJ1-1, with 7 bases that match TRBD1. V lost 7 bases, J lost 3 bases, and 5 bases stayed unmatched. This CDR3 has 13 amino acids. The germline V gene has CDR1 SGHNT and CDR2 YENEEA.

This clone appeared a few times. J is TRBJ1-2 and V is TRBV18, with TRBD1 matching over 8 bases. The CDR3 consists of 12 residues. The J segment lost 6 bases and the V segment lost 3 bases, leaving 0 bases of the junction unmatched. Germline CDR1 is KGHSH and CDR2 is LQKENI. CDR3 residues: CASSPTGDGYTF. The CDR3 nucleotides are TGTGCCAGCTCACCGACAGGGGATGGCTACACCTTC.

The J gene is TRBJ2-5, the V gene TRBV30, with 8 bases aligning to TRBD1. CDR1 is GTSNPN, CDR2 SVGIG, per germline (reference sequence). The CDR3 is 13 residues long. After removal of 2 bases from V and 4 bases from J, the junction contained 3 bases not matched to a gene. CDR3 loop: CAWSRQGRETQYF. Written as DNA, the CDR3 is TGTGCCTGGAGTCGACAGGGGAGAGAGACCCAGTACTTC.

The V gene is TRBV4-2, the J gene TRBJ2-1; TRBD2 aligns across 9 bases. The CDR3 runs to 18 residues. The J segment lost 2 bases and the V segment lost 0 bases, leaving 8 bases of the junction unmatched. Germline CDR1 and CDR2: LGHNA and YNFKEQ. CDR3 in DNA: TGTGCCAGCAGCCAAGAGACATTAGCGGGAGAGGCCTACAATGAGCAGTTCTTC. Translating gives CASSQETLAGEAYNEQFF.

A few counts support this clone. The chain uses TRBV30 and TRBJ2-7; TRBD1 matches 7 bases. CDR3 length equals 14 residues. V lost 4 bases, J lost 6 bases, and 12 bases stayed unmatched. CDR1 is GTSNPN and CDR2 is SVGIG in the germline V gene (reference sequence). CDR3 sequence reads: CAWNGDRVSAEQYF. The CDR3 DNA reads TGTGCCTGGAATGGAGACAGGGTCTCCGCCGAGCAGTACTTC.

The rearrangement uses TRBV4-1 and TRBJ2-5; 8 nucleotides match TRBD1. The CDR3 has 13 residues. The ends lost 5 bases at V and 5 bases at J; junction bases unmatched: 4. Germline CDR1 and CDR2: MGHRA and YSYEKL. The CDR3: CASSAGGVETQYF. The CDR3 coding sequence is TGCGCCAGCAGCGCAGGGGGCGTGGAGACCCAGTACTTC.

The chain recombines TRBV10-3 with TRBJ2-7; D unresolved. From germline, CDR1 is ENHRY and CDR2 SYGVKD. Trimming removed 2 bases at V and 3 bases at J, with 11 bases between. The CDR3 spans 14 residues. Here the CDR3 reads CAISEVGRNYEQYF. The CDR3, as DNA: TGTGCCATCAGTGAGGTCGGCAGGAACTACGAGCAGTACTTC.

The chain joins TRBV7-9 to TRBJ1-5; no clear D. CDR3 length equals 14 residues. V was shortened by 3 bases and J by 0 bases, with 6 bases between the two germline ends. CDR1 and CDR2 from the germline V gene are SEHNR and FQNEAQ (reference sequence). The CDR3 DNA is TGTGCCAGCAGCTTCCACAGTAGCAATCAGCCCCAGCATTTT. This translates into CASSFHSSNQPQHF.

This chain links TRBV7-9 with TRBJ1-2; 9 nucleotides line up with TRBD1. Germline values: CDR1 SEHNR, CDR2 FQNEAQ (reference sequence). The CDR3 sequence is 13 residues long. V lost 5 bases and J lost 6; bases outside the gene matches: 4. The CDR3 nucleotides are TGTGCCAGCAGCCAAGGGACAGGGCATGGCTACACCTTC. Its translation: CASSQGTGHGYTF.

This clone was picked up a small number of times. V gene TRBV28 combines with J gene TRBJ2-7, with 8 bases aligning to TRBD1. Looked up from germline, CDR1 is MDHEN and CDR2 is SYDVKM. After removal of 8 bases from V and 4 bases from J, the junction contained 4 bases not matched to a gene. CDR3 length equals 12 residues. Written as DNA, the CDR3 is TGTGCCAGCTCTCAGGGGGCTTACGAGCAGTACTTC. Translated, it gives CASSQGAYEQYF.